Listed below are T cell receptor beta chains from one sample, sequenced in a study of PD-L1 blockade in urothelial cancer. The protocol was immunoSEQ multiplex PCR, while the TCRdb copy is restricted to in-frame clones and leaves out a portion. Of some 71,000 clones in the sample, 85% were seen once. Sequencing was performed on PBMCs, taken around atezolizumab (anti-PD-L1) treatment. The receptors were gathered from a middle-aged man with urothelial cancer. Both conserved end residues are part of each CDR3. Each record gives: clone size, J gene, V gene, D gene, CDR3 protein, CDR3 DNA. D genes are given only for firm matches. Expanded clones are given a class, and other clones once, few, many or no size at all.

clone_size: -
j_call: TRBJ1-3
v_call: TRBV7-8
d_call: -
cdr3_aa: CASSSRGNTIYF
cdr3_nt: TGTGCCAGCAGCTCCAGAGGAAACACCATATATTTT

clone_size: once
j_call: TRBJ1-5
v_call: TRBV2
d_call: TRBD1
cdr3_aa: CASSTGTGYRQPQHF
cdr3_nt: TGTGCCAGCAGTACCGGGACAGGGTACCGTCAGCCCCAGCATTTT

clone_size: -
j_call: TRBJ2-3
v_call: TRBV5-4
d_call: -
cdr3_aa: CASSAGGTDTQYF
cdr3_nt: TGTGCCAGCAGCGCCGGGGGCACAGATACGCAGTATTTT

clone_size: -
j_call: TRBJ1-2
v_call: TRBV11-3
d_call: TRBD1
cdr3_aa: CASSPPRDRCYGYTF
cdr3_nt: TGTGCCAGCAGCCCCCCCCGGGACAGATGCTATGGCTACACCTTC

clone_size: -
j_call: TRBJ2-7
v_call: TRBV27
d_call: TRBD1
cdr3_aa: CASSPVVRTGNSYEQYF
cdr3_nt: TGTGCCAGCAGTCCCGTGGTGAGGACAGGGAACTCCTACGAGCAGTACTTC

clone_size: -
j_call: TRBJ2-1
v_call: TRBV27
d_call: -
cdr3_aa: CASSYSQAAAEQFF
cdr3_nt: TGTGCCAGCAGTTATTCACAGGCCGCAGCTGAGCAGTTCTTC

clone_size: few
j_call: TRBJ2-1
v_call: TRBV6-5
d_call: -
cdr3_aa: CASSSGSQTYNEQFF
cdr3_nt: TGTGCCAGCAGTTCAGGGTCCCAGACCTACAATGAGCAGTTCTTC

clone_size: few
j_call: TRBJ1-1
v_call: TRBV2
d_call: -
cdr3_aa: CASIDSRDTEAFF
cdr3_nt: TGTGCCAGCATAGACTCCAGGGACACTGAAGCTTTCTTT

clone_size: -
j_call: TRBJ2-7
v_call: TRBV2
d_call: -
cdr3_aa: CASKNRDRGFGTSRRYEQYF
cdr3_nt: TGTGCCAGCAAAAACCGGGACAGGGGATTCGGGACTAGCCGACGCTACGAGCAGTACTTC

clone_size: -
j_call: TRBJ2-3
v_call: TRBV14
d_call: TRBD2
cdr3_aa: CASGSGYGLAGGTDTQYF
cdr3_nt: TGTGCCAGCGGCAGCGGGTATGGGCTAGCGGGAGGAACAGATACGCAGTATTTT

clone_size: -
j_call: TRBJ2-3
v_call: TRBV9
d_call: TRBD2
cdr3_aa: CASSAFSSTSGILDTQYF
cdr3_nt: TGTGCCAGCAGCGCCTTTTCGTCTACTAGCGGGATTTTGGATACGCAGTATTTT

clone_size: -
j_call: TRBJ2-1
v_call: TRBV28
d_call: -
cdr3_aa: CASSYVGRVGGNEQFF
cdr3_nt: TGTGCCAGCAGTTATGTGGGCAGGGTAGGCGGCAATGAGCAGTTCTTC

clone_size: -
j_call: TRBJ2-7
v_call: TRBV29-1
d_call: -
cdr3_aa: CSAKDRREQYF
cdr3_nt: TGCAGCGCCAAGGACAGACGCGAGCAGTACTTC

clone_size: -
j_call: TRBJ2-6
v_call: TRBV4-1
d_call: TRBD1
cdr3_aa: CASSPGQAFSGANVLTF
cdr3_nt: TGCGCCAGCAGCCCGGGACAGGCGTTCTCTGGGGCCAACGTCCTGACTTTC

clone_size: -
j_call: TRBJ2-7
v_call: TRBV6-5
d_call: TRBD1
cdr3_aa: CASSPSLQIRGWF
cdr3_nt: TGTGCCAGCAGCCCTTCCCTCCAGATCAGGGGGTGGTTC

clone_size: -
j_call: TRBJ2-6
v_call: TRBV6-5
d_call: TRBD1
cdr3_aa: CASSYRRTGITNVLTF
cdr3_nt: TGTGCCAGCAGTTACCGGAGGACAGGGATAACCAACGTCCTGACTTTC

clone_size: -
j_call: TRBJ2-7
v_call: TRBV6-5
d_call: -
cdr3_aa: CASSYSNRGSYEQYF
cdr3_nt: TGTGCCAGCAGTTACTCGAACCGGGGCTCCTACGAGCAGTACTTC

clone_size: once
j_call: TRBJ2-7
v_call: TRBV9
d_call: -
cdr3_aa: CASSVGGMNHEQYF
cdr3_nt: TGTGCCAGCAGCGTCGGAGGGATGAACCACGAGCAGTACTTC

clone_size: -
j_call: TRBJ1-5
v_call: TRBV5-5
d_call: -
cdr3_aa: CASSRGEISNQPQHF
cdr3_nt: TGTGCCAGCAGCCGGGGAGAGATAAGCAATCAGCCCCAGCATTTT

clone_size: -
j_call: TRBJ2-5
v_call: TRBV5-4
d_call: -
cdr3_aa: CASSLDIEGTQYF
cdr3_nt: TGTGCCAGCAGCTTAGACATCGAGGGGACCCAGTACTTC

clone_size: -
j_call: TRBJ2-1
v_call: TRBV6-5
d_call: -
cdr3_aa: CASSYSARDYLYEQFF
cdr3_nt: TGTGCCAGCAGTTACTCTGCCAGGGATTATTTGTATGAGCAGTTCTTC

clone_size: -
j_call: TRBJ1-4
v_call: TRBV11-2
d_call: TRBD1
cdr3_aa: CASSLGQGATNEKLFF
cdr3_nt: TGTGCCAGCAGCTTAGGGCAGGGGGCTACTAATGAAAAACTGTTTTTT

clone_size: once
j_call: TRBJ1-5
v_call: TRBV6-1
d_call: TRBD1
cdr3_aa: CASRVDRAGNQPQHF
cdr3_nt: TGTGCCAGCAGGGTGGACAGGGCTGGCAATCAGCCCCAGCATTTT

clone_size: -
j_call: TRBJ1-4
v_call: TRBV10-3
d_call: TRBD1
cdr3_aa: CAISESQGGEEKLFF
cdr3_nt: TGTGCCATCAGTGAGTCACAGGGGGGTGAGGAAAAACTGTTTTTT